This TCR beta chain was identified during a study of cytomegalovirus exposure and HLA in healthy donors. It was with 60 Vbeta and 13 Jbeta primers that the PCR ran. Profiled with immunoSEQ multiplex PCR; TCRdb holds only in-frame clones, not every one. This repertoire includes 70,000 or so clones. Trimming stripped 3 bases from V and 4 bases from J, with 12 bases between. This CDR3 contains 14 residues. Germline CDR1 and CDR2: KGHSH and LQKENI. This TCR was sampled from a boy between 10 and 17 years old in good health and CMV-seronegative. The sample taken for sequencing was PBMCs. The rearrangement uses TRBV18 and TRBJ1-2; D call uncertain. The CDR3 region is CASSPSGVGYGYTF. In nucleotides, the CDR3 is TGTGCCAGCTCACCGTCCGGGGTTGGCTATGGCTACACCTTC.